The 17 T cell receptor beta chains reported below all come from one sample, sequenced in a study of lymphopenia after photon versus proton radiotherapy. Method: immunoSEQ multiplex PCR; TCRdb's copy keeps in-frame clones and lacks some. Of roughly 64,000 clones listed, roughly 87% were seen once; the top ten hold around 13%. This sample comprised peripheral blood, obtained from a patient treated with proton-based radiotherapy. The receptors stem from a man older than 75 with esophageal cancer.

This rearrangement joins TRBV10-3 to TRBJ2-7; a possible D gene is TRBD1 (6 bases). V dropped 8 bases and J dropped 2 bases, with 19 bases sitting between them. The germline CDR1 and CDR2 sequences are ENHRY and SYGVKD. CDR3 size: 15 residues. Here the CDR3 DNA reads TGTGCCATCGCTTCCCCCAGGGACAATCCCTACGAGCAGTACTTC. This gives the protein CAIASPRDNPYEQYF.

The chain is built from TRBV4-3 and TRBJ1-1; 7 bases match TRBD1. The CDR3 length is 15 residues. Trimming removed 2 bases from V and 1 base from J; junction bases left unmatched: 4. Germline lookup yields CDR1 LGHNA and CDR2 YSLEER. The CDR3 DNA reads TGCGCCAGCAGCCAATCGGACAGGACGAACACTGAAGCTTTCTTT. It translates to CASSQSDRTNTEAFF.

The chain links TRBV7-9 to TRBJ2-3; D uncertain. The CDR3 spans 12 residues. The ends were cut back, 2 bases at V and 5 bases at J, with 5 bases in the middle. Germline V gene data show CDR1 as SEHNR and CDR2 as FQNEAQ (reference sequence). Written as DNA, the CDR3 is TGTGCCAGCAGCTTACATCAAGATACGCAGTATTTT. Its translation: CASSLHQDTQYF.

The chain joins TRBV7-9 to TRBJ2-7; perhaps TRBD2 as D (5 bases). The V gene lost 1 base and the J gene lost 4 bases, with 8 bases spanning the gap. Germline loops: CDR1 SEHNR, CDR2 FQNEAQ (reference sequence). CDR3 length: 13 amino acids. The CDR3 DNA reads TGTGCCAGCAGCTTAGGGTCGGGGTACGAGCAGTACTTC. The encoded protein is CASSLGSGYEQYF.

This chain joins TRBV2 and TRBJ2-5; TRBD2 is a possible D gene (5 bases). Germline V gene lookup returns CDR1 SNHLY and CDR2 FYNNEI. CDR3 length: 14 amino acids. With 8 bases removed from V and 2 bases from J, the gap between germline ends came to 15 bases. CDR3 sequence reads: CASSWLGGQETQYF. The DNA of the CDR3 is TGTGCCAGCTCCTGGCTAGGAGGACAAGAGACCCAGTACTTC.

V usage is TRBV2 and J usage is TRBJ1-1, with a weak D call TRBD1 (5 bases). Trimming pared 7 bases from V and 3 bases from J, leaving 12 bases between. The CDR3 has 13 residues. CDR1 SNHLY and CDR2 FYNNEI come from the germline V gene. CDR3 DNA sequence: TGTGCCAGCAAGGAGGGGACCTACACTGAAGCTTTCTTT. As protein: CASKEGTYTEAFF.

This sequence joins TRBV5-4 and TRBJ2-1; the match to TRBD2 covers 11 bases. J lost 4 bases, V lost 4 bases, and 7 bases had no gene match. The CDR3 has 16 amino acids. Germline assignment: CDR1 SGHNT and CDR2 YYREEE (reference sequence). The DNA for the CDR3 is TGTGCCAGCAGCCCCCTACGACTAGCGGGGTACAATGAGCAGTTCTTC. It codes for CASSPLRLAGYNEQFF.

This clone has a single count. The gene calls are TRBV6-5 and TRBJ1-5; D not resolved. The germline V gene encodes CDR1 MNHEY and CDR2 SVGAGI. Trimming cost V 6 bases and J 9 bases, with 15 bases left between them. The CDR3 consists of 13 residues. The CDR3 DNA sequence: TGTGCCAGCAGCCCCCCGGAGGGCAGGCCCCAGCATTTT. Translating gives CASSPPEGRPQHF.

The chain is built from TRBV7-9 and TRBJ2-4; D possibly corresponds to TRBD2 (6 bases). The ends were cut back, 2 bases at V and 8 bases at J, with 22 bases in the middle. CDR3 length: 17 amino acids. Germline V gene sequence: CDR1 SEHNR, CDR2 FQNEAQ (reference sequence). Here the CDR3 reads CASSLRPGRGREDIQYF. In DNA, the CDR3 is TGTGCCAGCAGCTTACGCCCGGGACGGGGCAGGGAGGACATTCAGTACTTC.

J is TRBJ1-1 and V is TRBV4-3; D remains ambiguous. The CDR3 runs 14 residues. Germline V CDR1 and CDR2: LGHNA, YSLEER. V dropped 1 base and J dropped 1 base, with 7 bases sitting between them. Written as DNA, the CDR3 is TGCGCCAGCAGCCAAGTTGAGGGGAACACTGAAGCTTTCTTT. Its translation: CASSQVEGNTEAFF.

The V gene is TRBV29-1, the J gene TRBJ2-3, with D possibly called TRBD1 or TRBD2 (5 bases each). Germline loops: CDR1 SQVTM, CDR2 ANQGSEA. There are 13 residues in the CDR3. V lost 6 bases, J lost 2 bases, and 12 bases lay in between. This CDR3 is CSVEGQNTDTQYF. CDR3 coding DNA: TGCAGCGTCGAGGGGCAGAACACAGATACGCAGTATTTT.

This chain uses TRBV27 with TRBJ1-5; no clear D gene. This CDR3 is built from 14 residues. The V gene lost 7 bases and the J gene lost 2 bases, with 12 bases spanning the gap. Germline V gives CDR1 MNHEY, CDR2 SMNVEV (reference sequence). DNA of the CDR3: TGTGCCAGCACCCTTAGGTATCGCAATCAGCCCCAGCATTTT. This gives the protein CASTLRYRNQPQHF.

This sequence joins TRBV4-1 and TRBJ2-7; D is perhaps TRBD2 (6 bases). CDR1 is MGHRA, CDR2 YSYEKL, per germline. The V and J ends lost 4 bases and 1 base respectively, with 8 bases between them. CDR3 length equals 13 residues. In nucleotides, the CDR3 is TGCGCCAGCAGCCCGGGGGAGTCCTACGAGCAGTACTTC. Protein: CASSPGESYEQYF.

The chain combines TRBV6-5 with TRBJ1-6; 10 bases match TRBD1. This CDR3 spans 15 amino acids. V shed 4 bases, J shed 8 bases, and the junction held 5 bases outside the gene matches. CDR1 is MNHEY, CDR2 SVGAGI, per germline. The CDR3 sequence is CASSSTGGDYSPLHF. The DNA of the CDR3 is TGTGCCAGCAGTTCGACAGGGGGCGATTATTCACCCCTCCACTTT.

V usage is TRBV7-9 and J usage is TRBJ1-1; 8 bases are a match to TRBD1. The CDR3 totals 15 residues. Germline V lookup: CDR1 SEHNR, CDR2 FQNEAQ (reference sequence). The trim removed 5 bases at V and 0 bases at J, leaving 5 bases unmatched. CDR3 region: CASSPRDRLNTEAFF. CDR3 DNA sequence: TGTGCCAGCAGCCCAAGGGACAGGTTGAACACTGAAGCTTTCTTT.

The CDR3 DNA reads as TGTGCCATCAGCACTCAGGGGAACACTGAAGCTTTCTTT. It encodes CAISTQGNTEAFF. The V and J genes are TRBV10-3 and TRBJ1-1; tentatively, D is TRBD1 (5 bases). The V and J ends lost 6 bases and 1 base respectively, with 9 bases between them. Germline values: CDR1 ENHRY, CDR2 SYGVKD. This CDR3 is built from 13 residues.

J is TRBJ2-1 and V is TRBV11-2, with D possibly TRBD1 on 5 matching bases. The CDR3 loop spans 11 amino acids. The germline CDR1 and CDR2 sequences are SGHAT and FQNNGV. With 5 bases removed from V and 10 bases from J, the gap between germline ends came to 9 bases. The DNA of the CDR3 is TGTGCCAGCAGCCCAGGGCTAGAGCAGTTCTTC. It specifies CASSPGLEQFF.